This note documents a single TCR beta chain sequence. The antigen remains undetermined. This sample was taken from a study of cytomegalovirus exposure and HLA in healthy donors. Findings of the study overall: An apparent linkage of common viral pathogens to several of the most significant clusters emerged in a later analysis.

Both 60 Vbeta primers and 13 Jbeta primers went into the PCR. Sequenced by immunoSEQ multiplex PCR; TCRdb stores in-frame clones only, minus some. The table has 95,000 to 150,000 clones, roughly 80% seen once; the top ten hold around 2.2%. The CDR3 spans 16 residues. The junction had 11 bases not matched to a gene; V was cut back by 4 bases and J by 6 bases. CDR1 and CDR2 from the germline V gene are SGHTA and FQGNSA. This receptor was taken from a man younger than 45 in good health and CMV-seronegative. The sequenced material came from PBMCs. This sequence joins TRBV7-2 and TRBJ2-2, with TRBD1 identical over 7 bases. The CDR3 here is CASSYPRGPGPGELFF. For the CDR3, the DNA is TGTGCCAGCAGCTACCCTAGGGGGCCGGGACCCGGGGAGCTGTTTTTT.